These T cell receptor beta chains were read from a single sample in a study of post-analysis software for immune sequencing data. From the PCR reads, TCRdb called clonotypes with MiXCR, one entry per CDR3 protein. Here the sample spans some 890,000 distinct CDR3 sequences, roughly 50% being singletons. Sequencing used blood. Source of these receptors: a girl aged 5-17 years with multiple sclerosis. Both conserved end residues are part of each CDR3. The order of the fields is D gene, J gene, clone size, V gene, CDR3 protein, CDR3 DNA. D genes are given only for firm matches. Not all rows give a size; the values are once, few, many and, for expanded clones, a class.

TRBD2 TRBJ2-1 NA TRBV5-1 CASSSGLAGVYNEQFF TGCGCCAGCAGCTCCGGACTAGCGGGGGTATACAATGAGCAGTTCTTC
NA TRBJ2-7 few TRBV20-1 CSATGSTYEQYF TGCAGTGCAACGGGCTCCACCTACGAGCAGTACTTC
NA TRBJ2-5 few TRBV29-1 CSGSYVLQETQYF TGCAGCGGTAGCTACGTACTCCAAGAGACCCAGTACTTC
TRBD2 TRBJ2-3 NA TRBV20-1 CSATRLAGGPDTQYF TGCAGTGCTACACGACTAGCGGGAGGGCCAGATACGCAGTATTTT
NA TRBJ1-2 NA TRBV10-3 CAISGGQSYGYTF TGTGCCATCAGTGGGGGTCAGAGCTATGGCTACACCTTC
NA TRBJ2-5 few TRBV29-1 CSVGHETQYF TGCAGCGTTGGTCACGAGACCCAGTACTTC
NA TRBJ2-1 NA TRBV2 CASSGLPDEQFF TGTGCCAGCAGTGGACTTCCCGATGAGCAGTTCTTC
TRBD2 TRBJ2-1 few TRBV5-1 CASSLGLAGIAYNEQFF TGCGCCAGCAGCTTGGGGCTAGCGGGGATAGCCTACAATGAGCAGTTCTTC
NA TRBJ1-2 few TRBV10-3 CAITQGQGRYGYTF TGTGCCATCACCCAAGGGCAGGGACGCTATGGCTACACCTTC
TRBD2 TRBJ2-1 NA TRBV2 CASSDIAGGPYEQFF TGTGCCAGCAGTGATATTGCGGGAGGGCCGTATGAGCAGTTCTTC